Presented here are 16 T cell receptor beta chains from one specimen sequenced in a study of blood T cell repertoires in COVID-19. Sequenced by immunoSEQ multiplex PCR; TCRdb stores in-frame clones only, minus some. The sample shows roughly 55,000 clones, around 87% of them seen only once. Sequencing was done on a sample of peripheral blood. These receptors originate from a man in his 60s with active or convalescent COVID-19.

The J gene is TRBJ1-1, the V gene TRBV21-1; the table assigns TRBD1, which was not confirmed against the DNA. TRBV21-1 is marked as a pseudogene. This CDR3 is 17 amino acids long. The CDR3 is CASSKGHPRARHVKAFF. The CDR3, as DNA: TGTGCCAGCAGCAAAGGGCATCCCAGGGCCCGTCACGTTAAAGCTTTCTTT.

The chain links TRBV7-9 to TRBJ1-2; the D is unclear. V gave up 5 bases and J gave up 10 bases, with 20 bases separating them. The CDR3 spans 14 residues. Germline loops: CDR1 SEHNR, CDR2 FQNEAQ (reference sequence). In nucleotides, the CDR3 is TGTGCCAGCAGCCCCCGTGGGCAGATCTCTGTCTACACCTTC. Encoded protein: CASSPRGQISVYTF.

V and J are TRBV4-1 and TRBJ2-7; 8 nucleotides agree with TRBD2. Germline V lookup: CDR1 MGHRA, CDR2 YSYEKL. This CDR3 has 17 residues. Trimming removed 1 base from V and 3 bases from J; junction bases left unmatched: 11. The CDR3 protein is CASSQAFTSGIIYEQYF. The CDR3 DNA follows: TGCGCCAGCAGCCAAGCCTTTACTAGCGGTATTATCTACGAGCAGTACTTC.

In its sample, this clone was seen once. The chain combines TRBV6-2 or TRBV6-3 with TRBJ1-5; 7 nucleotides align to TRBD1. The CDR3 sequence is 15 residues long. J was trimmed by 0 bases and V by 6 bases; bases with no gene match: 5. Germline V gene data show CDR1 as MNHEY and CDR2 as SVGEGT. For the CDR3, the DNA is TGTGCCAGCAGCGGAACAGGGGTTAGCAATCAGCCCCAGCATTTT. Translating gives CASSGTGVSNQPQHF.

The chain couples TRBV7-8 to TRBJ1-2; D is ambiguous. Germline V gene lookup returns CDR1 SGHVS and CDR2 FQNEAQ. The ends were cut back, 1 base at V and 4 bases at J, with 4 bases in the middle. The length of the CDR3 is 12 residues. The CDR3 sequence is CASSLDLYGYTF. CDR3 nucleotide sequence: TGTGCCAGCAGCTTAGATCTCTATGGCTACACCTTC.

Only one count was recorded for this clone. CDR3 residues: CASSYRGGPSYNEQFF. Written as DNA, the CDR3 is TGTGCCAGCAGTTACCGGGGGGGGCCCTCCTACAATGAGCAGTTCTTC. The chain is built from TRBV6-5 and TRBJ2-1; 8 bases align to TRBD2. J lost 0 bases, V lost 2 bases, and 3 bases had no gene match. The CDR3 is made up of 16 amino acids. The V gene's germline CDR1 is MNHEY and CDR2 SVGAGI.

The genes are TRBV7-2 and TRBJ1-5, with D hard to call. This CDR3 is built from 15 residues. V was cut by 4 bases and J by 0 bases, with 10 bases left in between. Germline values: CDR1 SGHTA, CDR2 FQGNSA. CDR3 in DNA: TGTGCCAGCAGCTCATACACGTATAGCAATCAGCCCCAGCATTTT. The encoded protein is CASSSYTYSNQPQHF.

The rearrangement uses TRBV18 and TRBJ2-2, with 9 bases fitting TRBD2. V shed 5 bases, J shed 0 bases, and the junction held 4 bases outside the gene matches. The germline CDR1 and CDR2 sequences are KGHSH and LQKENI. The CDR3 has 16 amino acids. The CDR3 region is CASSEAGGSNTGELFF. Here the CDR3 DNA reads TGTGCCAGCTCAGAAGCGGGGGGCTCGAACACCGGGGAGCTGTTTTTT.

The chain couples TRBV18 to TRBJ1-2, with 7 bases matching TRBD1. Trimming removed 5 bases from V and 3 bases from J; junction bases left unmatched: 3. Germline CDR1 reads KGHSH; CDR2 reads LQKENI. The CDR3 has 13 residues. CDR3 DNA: TGTGCCAGCTCAACCGGACAGGACTATGGCTACACCTTC. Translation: CASSTGQDYGYTF.

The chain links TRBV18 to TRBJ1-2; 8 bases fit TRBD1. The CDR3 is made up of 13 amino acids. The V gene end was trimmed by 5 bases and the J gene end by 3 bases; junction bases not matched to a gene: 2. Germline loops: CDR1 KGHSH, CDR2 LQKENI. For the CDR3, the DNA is TGTGCCAGCTCAGAGGACAGGGACTATGGCTACACCTTC. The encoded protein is CASSEDRDYGYTF.

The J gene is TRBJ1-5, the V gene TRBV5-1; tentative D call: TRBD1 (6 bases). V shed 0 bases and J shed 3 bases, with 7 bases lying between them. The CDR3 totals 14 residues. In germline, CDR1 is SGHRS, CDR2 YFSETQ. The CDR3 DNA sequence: TGCGCCAGCAGCTTGGACAGGGACAATCAGCCCCAGCATTTT. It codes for CASSLDRDNQPQHF. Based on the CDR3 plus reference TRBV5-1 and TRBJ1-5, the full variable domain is KAGVTQTPRYLIKTRGQQVTLSCSPISGHRSVSWYQQTPGQGLQFLFEYFSETQRNKGNFPGRFSGRQFSNSRSEMNVSTLELGDSALYLCASSLDRDNQPQHFGDGTRLSIL.

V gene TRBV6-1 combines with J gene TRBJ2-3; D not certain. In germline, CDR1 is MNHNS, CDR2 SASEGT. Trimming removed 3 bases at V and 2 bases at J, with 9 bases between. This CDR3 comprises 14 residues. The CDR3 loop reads CASSERPYTDTQYF. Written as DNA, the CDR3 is TGTGCCAGCAGTGAGAGGCCTTACACAGATACGCAGTATTTT.

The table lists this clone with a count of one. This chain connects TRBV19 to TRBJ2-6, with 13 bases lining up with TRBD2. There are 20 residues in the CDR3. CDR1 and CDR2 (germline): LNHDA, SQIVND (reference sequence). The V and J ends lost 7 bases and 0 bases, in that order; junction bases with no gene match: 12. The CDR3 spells CASTPLAGGGFSSGANVLTF. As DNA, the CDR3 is TGTGCCAGTACCCCACTAGCGGGGGGGGGATTTAGCTCTGGGGCCAACGTCCTGACTTTC.

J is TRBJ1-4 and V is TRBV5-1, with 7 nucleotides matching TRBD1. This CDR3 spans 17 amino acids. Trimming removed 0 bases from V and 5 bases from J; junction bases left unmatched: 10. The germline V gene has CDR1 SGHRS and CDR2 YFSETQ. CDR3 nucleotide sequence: TGCGCCAGCAGCTTGGCTAGACAGGGAGGAGGGAATGAAAAACTGTTTTTT. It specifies CASSLARQGGGNEKLFF.

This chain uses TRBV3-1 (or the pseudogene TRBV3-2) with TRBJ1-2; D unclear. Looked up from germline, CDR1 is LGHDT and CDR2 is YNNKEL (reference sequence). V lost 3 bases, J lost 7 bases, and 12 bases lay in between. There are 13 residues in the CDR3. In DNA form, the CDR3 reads TGTGCCAGCAGCCATGGAGACGGAAGTGGCTACACCTTC. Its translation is CASSHGDGSGYTF.

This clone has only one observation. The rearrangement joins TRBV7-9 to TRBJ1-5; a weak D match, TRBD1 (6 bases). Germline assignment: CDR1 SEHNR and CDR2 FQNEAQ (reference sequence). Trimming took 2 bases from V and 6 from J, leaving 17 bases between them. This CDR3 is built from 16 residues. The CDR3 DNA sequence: TGTGCCAGCAGCTTAATGGGGGCGAGTGAGGGTCAGCCCCAGCATTTT. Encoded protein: CASSLMGASEGQPQHF.